The present TCR beta chain was sequenced within a study of CD8+ T cells in alopecia areata. Extracted RNA was reverse transcribed, and the resulting cDNA served as sequencing template. Here immunoSEQ multiplex PCR was the method, and the copy in TCRdb shows in-frame clones only, minus some. This table holds about 180,000 clones, approximately 56% found once. The specimen was CD4+ T cells sorted from blood, collected at week 0. This clonotype was obtained from a human donor with alopecia areata.

Here the CDR3 DNA reads TGTGCCAGCAGCTTGCCGGGACTCCCTAAAAATGAGCAGTTCTTC. This translates into CASSLPGLPKNEQFF. The chain combines TRBV7-9 with TRBJ2-1; D possibly corresponds to TRBD2 (6 bases). The germline V gene encodes CDR1 SEHNR and CDR2 FQNEAQ (reference sequence). The CDR3 is 15 residues long. The V and J ends lost 3 bases and 7 bases respectively, with 16 bases between them.